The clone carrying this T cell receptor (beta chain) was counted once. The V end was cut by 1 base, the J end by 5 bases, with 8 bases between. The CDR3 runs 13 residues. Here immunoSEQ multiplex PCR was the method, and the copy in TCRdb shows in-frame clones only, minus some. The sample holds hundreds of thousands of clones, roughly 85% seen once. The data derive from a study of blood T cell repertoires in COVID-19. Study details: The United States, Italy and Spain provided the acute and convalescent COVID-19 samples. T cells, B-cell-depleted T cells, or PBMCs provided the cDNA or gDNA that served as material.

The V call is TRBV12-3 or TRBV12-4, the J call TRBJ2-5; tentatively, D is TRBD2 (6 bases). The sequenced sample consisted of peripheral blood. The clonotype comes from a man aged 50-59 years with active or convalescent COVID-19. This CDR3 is CASSLVGRETQYF. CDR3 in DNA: TGTGCCAGCAGTTTAGTAGGGAGGGAGACCCAGTACTTC.